This T cell receptor beta chain was sequenced in a study of CD8 T cells in Susac syndrome. CDR1 is SGHVS, CDR2 FNYEAQ, per germline. Trimming left V 0 bases short and J 5 bases short, with 10 bases between. This CDR3 comprises 14 residues. With random hexamers, 0.5 to 1 ug RNA was reverse transcribed. TCRdb reanalysed the immunoSEQ multiplex PCR reads using MiXCR and keeps one entry per CDR3 protein. The sample contains some 97,000 distinct CDR3 sequences, approximately 95% of which appear only once. Source material: CD8+ T cells from PBMCs. This chain connects TRBV7-6 to TRBJ2-5; perhaps TRBD1 as D (5 bases). The source of this sequence is a human donor with Susac syndrome. CDR3 nucleotide sequence: TGTGCCAGCAGCTTAGCCCAGGGTGCGGAGACCCAGTACTTC. Translated, it gives CASSLAQGAETQYF.